This TCR beta chain was retrieved from a study of Graves' ophthalmopathy and Graves' hyperthyroidism. General study points: Ophthalmopathy progression prediction by the model yielded a sensitivity of 55% to 71% and a specificity of approximately 72%.

Amplification of the TCR beta CDR3 regions used RNA transcripts (as template). HTBI primers were used in a first-round RT-PCR, which preceded a second-round multiplex PCR. TCRdb re-derived calls from the multiplex PCR reads in MiXCR, one entry per CDR3 protein. The sample consists of around 1.1 million distinct CDR3 sequences, about two fifths of them appearing once. This clonotype has at least ten counts. Its antigen is still unknown. Recruitment covered hyperthyroidism patients aged 18 to 65 whose new diagnosis was of under 2 months' duration. Researchers turned away patients with other autoimmune diseases, uncontrolled infections, pregnancy or lactation. Clinical symptoms, serum thyroxine, TRAb, thyroid ultrasound and orbital computed tomography determined diagnosis. The V end lost 10 bases, the J end lost 1 base, and 13 bases lay between the germline ends. CDR1 is ENHRY, CDR2 SYGVKD, per germline. CDR3 length: 14 amino acids.

The receptor's source is an adult man with Graves' hyperthyroidism. The chain recombines TRBV10-3 with TRBJ2-2, with a tentative D call TRBD2 (5 bases). Sequencing input: peripheral blood or thyroid tissue (not recorded which). The CDR3, as DNA: TGTGCCACACAAGGACTCGGGAACACCGGGGAGCTGTTTTTT. This codes for CATQGLGNTGELFF.